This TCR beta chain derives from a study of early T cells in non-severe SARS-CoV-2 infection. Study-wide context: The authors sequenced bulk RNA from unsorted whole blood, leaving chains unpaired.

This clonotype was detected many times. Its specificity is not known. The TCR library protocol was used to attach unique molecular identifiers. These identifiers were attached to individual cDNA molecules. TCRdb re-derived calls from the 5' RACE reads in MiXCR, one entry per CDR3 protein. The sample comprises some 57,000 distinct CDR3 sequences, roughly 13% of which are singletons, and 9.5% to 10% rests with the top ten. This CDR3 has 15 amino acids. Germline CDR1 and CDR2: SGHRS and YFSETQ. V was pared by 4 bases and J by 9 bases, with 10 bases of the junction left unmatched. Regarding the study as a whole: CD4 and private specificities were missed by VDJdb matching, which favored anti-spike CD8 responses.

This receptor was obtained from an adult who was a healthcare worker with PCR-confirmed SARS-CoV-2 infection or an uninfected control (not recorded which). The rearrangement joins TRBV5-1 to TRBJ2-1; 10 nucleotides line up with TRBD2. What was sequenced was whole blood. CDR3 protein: CASSPGLAEMGEQFF. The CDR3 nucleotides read TGCGCCAGCAGCCCAGGACTAGCGGAAATGGGTGAGCAGTTCTTC.